This TCR beta chain was observed in a study of cytomegalovirus exposure and HLA in healthy donors. The study sampled nominally healthy donors, though unrecorded immune exposures were likely. General study findings and limits: A later analysis reportedly found that, within productive TCRs, an Asian-associated ancestry cluster had fewer N-insertions than the mean observed across the 666 donors. 87-base-pair reads could not separate some V segments, including TRBV6-2 and TRBV6-3.

This CDR3 has 12 residues. Germline V gives CDR1 SGHNT, CDR2 YENEEA. The PCR had 60 Vbeta and 13 Jbeta primers. Sequencing used immunoSEQ multiplex PCR; TCRdb keeps in-frame clones, though not all of them. Of 100,000 to 150,000 clones detected, around 74% appear once; the ten largest clones hold 30%. For this clone: Antigen: not known.

The sequenced material came from PBMCs. The receptor was isolated from a man between 60 and 75 years old in good health and CMV-seropositive. This sequence joins TRBV11-3 and TRBJ2-5; D is perhaps TRBD2 (6 bases). The J call is doubtful: the DNA matches TRBJ2-7 better. CDR3 residues: CASSSAGYEQYF. CDR3 in DNA: TGTGCCAGCAGTTCAGCGGGTTACGAGCAGTACTTC.